This T cell receptor beta chain stems from a study of blood T cell repertoires in COVID-19. In the study overall: Some COVID-19 samples were acute and others convalescent; all came from the United States, Italy and Spain. From T cells, B-cell-depleted T cells, or PBMCs came the material, which was cDNA or gDNA.

This clone was seen once. The CDR3 is made up of 16 amino acids. CDR1 is MDHEN and CDR2 is SYDVKM in the germline V gene. Trimming left V 7 bases short and J 7 bases short, with 23 bases between. Original methodology: Cell counts per sample came from amplifying reference gene primers. Using immunoSEQ multiplex PCR, the repertoire was profiled, and TCRdb retains in-frame clones only, with some absent. V, J and clone size are those of that table, while D and trimming were read from the DNA. The table lists about 220,000 clones, around four fifths of them singletons. The clonotype comes from a man aged 30 to 45 with active or convalescent COVID-19. Sequenced material: peripheral blood. The chain joins TRBV28 to TRBJ1-5, with D hard to call. CDR3 loop: CASIGRGKTSGQPQHF. CDR3 in DNA: TGTGCCAGCATTGGACGGGGAAAAACGTCCGGGCAGCCCCAGCATTTT.